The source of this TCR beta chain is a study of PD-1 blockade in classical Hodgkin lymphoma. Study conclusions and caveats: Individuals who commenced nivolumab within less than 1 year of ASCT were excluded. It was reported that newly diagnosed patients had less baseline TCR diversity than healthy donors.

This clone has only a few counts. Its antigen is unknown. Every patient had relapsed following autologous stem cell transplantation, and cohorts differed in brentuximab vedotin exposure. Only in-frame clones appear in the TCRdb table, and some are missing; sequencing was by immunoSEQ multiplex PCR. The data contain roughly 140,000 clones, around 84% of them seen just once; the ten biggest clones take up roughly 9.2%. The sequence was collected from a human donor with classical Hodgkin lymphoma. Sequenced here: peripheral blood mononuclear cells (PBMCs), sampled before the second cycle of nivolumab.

The DNA of the CDR3 is TGTGCCAGCAGCGCAGGAAGGGTCCTCGCGGATACGCAGTATTTT. Its translation: CASSAGRVLADTQYF. The chain links TRBV9 to TRBJ2-3; D is uncertain. The CDR3 sequence is 15 residues long. With 3 bases removed from V and 6 bases from J, the gap between germline ends came to 17 bases. CDR1 is SGDLS and CDR2 is YYNGEE in the germline V gene.